This TCR beta chain was identified during a study of blood T cells in healthy people across ages. Findings and caveats of the study: Diversity estimated from one million T cells was considered an underestimate.

The ends were cut back, 0 bases at V and 7 bases at J, with 5 bases in the middle. In germline, CDR1 is MNHEY, CDR2 SVGEGT. The CDR3 loop spans 12 amino acids. This clonotype was counted a few times. Its specificity is not known. The second PCR ran roughly 6 to 11 cycles with a sample-barcoded 5' primer and J-beta primers. Each CDR3 protein gets one entry after TCRdb re-called the 5' RACE reads with MiXCR. The sample shows hundreds of thousands of distinct CDR3 sequences, around 41% of them seen only once. Material for sequencing was blood. The receptor's source is a man older than 75 in good health. The chain employs TRBV6-2 or TRBV6-3 and TRBJ2-3, with D unresolved. CDR3 nucleotide sequence: TGTGCCAGCAGTTACTCCTCGTATACGCAGTATTTT. It is translated as CASSYSSYTQYF.